This TCR beta chain was profiled in a study of shared clonotypes between healthy human individuals. Study conclusions and caveats: Few donors limited the genetic and exposure-history diversity represented.

Over several immunoSEQ plates, each subset's genomic DNA was distributed in even portions. Here immunoSEQ multiplex PCR was the method, and the copy in TCRdb shows in-frame clones only, minus some. The data show about 800,000 clones, roughly 96% seen once. To note about this clone: Its antigen is undetermined.

The V end was cut by 2 bases, the J end by 1 base, with 11 bases between. Germline CDR1 SGHRS, CDR2 YFSETQ. The CDR3 loop spans 15 amino acids. Cells designated naive CD8 were CD45RO-negative and were positively selected for CCR7, with terminally differentiated effector memory CD45RA+ cells excluded. The clonotype originates from a man younger than 40 in good health. Sequencing input: naive CD8+ T cells sorted from blood. The chain joins TRBV5-1 to TRBJ2-3, with D unclear. CDR3 nucleotides: TGCGCCAGCAGCTTTCGACTTGCGGGCACAGATACGCAGTATTTT. Its protein is CASSFRLAGTDTQYF.